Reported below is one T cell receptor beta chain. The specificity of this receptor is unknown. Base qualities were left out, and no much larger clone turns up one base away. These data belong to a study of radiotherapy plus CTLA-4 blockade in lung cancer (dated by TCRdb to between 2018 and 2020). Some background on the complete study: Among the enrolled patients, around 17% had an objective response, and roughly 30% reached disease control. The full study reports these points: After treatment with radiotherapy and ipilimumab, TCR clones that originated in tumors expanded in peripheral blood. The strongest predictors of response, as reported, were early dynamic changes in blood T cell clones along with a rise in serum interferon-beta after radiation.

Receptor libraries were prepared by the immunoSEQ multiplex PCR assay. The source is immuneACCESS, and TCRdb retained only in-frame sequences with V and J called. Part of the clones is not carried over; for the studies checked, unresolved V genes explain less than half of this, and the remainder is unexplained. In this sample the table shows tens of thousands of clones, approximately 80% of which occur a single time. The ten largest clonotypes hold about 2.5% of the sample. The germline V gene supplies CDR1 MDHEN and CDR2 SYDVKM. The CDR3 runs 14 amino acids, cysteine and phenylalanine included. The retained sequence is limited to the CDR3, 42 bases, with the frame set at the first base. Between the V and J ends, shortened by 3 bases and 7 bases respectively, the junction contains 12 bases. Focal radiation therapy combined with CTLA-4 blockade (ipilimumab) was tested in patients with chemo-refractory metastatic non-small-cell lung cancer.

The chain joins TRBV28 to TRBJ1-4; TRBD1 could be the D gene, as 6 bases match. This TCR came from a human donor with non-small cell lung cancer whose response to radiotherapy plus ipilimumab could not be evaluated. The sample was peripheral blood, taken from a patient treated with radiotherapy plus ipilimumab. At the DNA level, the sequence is TGTGCCAGCAGTTTTGGGGGCGTATTTGAAAAACTGTTTTTT. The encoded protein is CASSFGGVFEKLFF.